This T cell receptor beta chain is drawn from a study of T cells in tuberculosis (dated by TCRdb to between 2018 and 2020). Broadly, across the study: The study combined CD1B tetramers and high-throughput TCR immunosequencing to characterize T cells specific for the mycobacterial lipid antigen glucose monomycolate (GMM). A South African clinical cohort compared IGRA-negative adolescents, IGRA-positive adolescents with latent tuberculosis and adults with active tuberculosis, ten per group.

For this clone: The clone's antigen remains unknown. Base qualities are not at hand, and no much larger clone is one base apart.

The germline V gene (reference sequence) sets CDR1 to MNHEY and CDR2 to SMNVEV. The V end loses 6 bases and the J end loses 0 bases, and a stretch of 21 bases separates them. Counted from cysteine to phenylalanine, this CDR3 has 19 amino acids. The read is trimmed to its CDR3 DNA, 57 bases read in frame from base 1. At study entry, adolescents were screened for latent tuberculosis infection using a tuberculin skin test and the QuantiFERON-TB GOLD In-Tube IGRA. Immunosequencing of unsorted cryopreserved PBMC covered, on average, about 100,000 T cells per clinical donor. Eleven high schools in the Worcester region of the Western Cape, South Africa, served as enrollment sites for adolescents aged 12 to 18 years. Roughly 10 adolescents infected with M. tuberculosis and approximately ten uninfected adolescents were chosen and matched for age and sex. For the adolescents, PBMC were isolated by density centrifugation from freshly drawn heparinized blood and then cryopreserved.

TCR libraries were generated with the immunoSEQ multiplex PCR assay, using TCR-beta and/or TCR-alpha/delta assays for each sample. The Illumina high-throughput platform was used to sequence the amplified TCR libraries. Processing in the source paper ran as follows. Clustering and dimensionality reduction relied on pairwise TCRdist distances among GMM-specific receptors from T cells that were either sorted ex vivo or expanded in vitro. Each clinical repertoire was scored by mean NN-distance, the average TCRdist to the nearest 10% of tetramer-positive reference sequences. To compute GEM TCR motif frequency, the fraction of unique TCRs matching known GEM sequences by V/J usage and CDR3 length was calculated. Active tuberculosis was classified by linear discriminant analysis with leave-one-out cross-validation, implemented in scikit-learn. Drawn from immuneACCESS, this table holds only the in-frame rearrangements with V and J called that TCRdb kept. Clones are partly lost; checked studies trace under half to an unresolved V gene and leave the rest unexplained. V and J calls and clone size are copied from that table; D and trimming were computed from the DNA. The sample profile shows 29,000 or so clones; 85% to 95% of them were found once. In total, the top ten clones hold less than 5% of the sample.

The full study reports these points: Which clinical samples got chosen depended on the availability of cryopreserved specimens, and the active tuberculosis cases were adults, whereas the controls were adolescents. An accuracy of under 90% (AUROC around 0.91) was reached by a classifier using the diverse GMM-specific repertoire, compared with 70% to 75% accuracy when GEM motif frequencies were used. The smaller NN-distances in active tuberculosis patients were driven in part by shorter CDR3-alpha lengths, while the difference seen for TCR-beta was not statistically significant. Compared with IGRA-negative controls, TCR-alpha repertoires from active tuberculosis had smaller mean NN-distances to GMM-specific TCRs, which suggests clonal expansion of these TCRs.

Rearrangement joined TRBV27 to TRBJ2-6; TRBD1 is possibly the D segment (6 matching bases). This TCR was recovered from a donor between 5 and 29 years old with latent tuberculosis or without tuberculosis infection. Input material: PBMCs. Here the CDR3 is given as CASSLRWGRSLSGANVLTF. At the DNA level, the sequence is TGTGCCAGCAGCCTACGTTGGGGGCGGTCCCTCTCTGGGGCCAACGTCCTGACTTTC.